The clone carrying this T cell receptor beta chain was observed a single time. The target antigen is unknown. The data are from a study of neoadjuvant anti-PD-1 for oral cavity cancer. About the study: Patients without progression received a fourth nivolumab dose around day 43, then surgical resection on days 50-56. Whole-study results and caveats: TCR analyses covered only a few patients per response group.

The repertoire was sequenced with immunoSEQ multiplex PCR; TCRdb's copy has only in-frame clones and lacks some. The data hold roughly 34,000 clones, with roughly 89% observed a single time. The patients had HPV-negative, locally advanced oral cavity squamous cell carcinoma. Blood cells were analyzed directly, without culture or expansion. Germline V gene data show CDR1 as SGHNT and CDR2 as YYREEE (reference sequence). The CDR3 length is 15 residues. Trimming removed 3 bases from V and 6 bases from J; junction bases left unmatched: 9. The sample in question was PBMCs, obtained before nivolumab (anti-PD-1) treatment. This rearrangement joins TRBV5-4 to TRBJ2-1; TRBD1 matches 7 bases. The source is a person aged 40-85 years with oral cavity squamous cell carcinoma. In DNA, the CDR3 is TGTGCCAGCAGCTCCCGACAGGGTAGGGTCAATGAGCAGTTCTTC. Amino acid sequence: CASSSRQGRVNEQFF.